This passage covers 26 T cell receptor beta chains from one sample sequenced in a study of identical twins. TCRdb reanalysed the 5' RACE reads using MiXCR and keeps one entry per CDR3 protein. The sample has approximately 240,000 distinct CDR3 sequences, over 12% seen once; the top ten hold around 8.9%. Specimen: memory (CD45RO+) T cells sorted from blood. The receptors shown here come from a woman in her late teens or twenties in good health.

The genes are TRBV19 and TRBJ1-2; 8 nucleotides agree with TRBD1. Germline V gives CDR1 LNHDA, CDR2 SQIVND (reference sequence). This CDR3 contains 17 residues. The V and J ends lost 4 bases and 0 bases, in that order; junction bases with no gene match: 10. CDR3 sequence (DNA): TGTGCCAGTAGTACTACCGGGACAGGTTTAGCTAACTATGGCTACACCTTC. It yields the protein CASSTTGTGLANYGYTF.

The rearrangement joins TRBV12-3 or TRBV12-4 to TRBJ2-2; 10 nucleotides align to TRBD1. V was pared by 6 bases and J by 5 bases, with 6 bases of the junction left unmatched. The length of the CDR3 is 15 residues. In DNA, the CDR3 is TGTGCCAGCAGGGACCGGGACAGGGGAACCGGGGAGCTGTTTTTT. It is translated as CASRDRDRGTGELFF.

This clonotype came up many times. The J gene is TRBJ2-5, the V gene TRBV15, with 10 bases fitting TRBD2. With 1 base clipped from V and 7 bases from J, the junction kept 9 bases outside the gene matches. The germline gives CDR1 LNHNV, CDR2 YYDKDF (reference sequence). The CDR3 covers 16 residues. The CDR3 sequence is CATSRGTSGPEGTQYF. DNA for the CDR3: TGTGCCACCAGCAGAGGGACTAGCGGACCCGAGGGGACCCAGTACTTC.

Only a few counts were recorded for this clonotype. The CDR3 bases are TGTGCCAGCAGCCATCGAGAGACCCAGTACTTC. It yields the protein CASSHRETQYF. This chain connects TRBV3-1 to TRBJ2-5; no firm D call. The CDR3 covers 11 residues. Trimming pared 3 bases from V and 4 bases from J, leaving 3 bases between. From germline, CDR1 is LGHDT and CDR2 YNNKEL (reference sequence).

The table lists this clonotype with a few counts. The chain uses TRBV10-2 and TRBJ1-2; possible D gene TRBD1, 6 bases. Trimming cost V 6 bases and J 2 bases, with 10 bases left between them. The CDR3 totals 13 residues. CDR1 WSHSY and CDR2 SAAADI come from the germline V gene. The CDR3 is CASRFGQNYGYTF. As DNA, the CDR3 is TGCGCCAGCAGATTCGGACAGAACTATGGCTACACCTTC.

This chain links TRBV11-2 with TRBJ2-1; TRBD2 matches 12 bases. The CDR3 totals 19 residues. Trimming took 4 bases from V and 5 from J; bases not matched to a gene: 15. Germline loops: CDR1 SGHAT, CDR2 FQNNGV. CDR3 DNA sequence: TGTGCCAGCAGCTGGAGACTAGCGGGAGTAATTTACGGGAACAATGAGCAGTTCTTC. Encoded protein: CASSWRLAGVIYGNNEQFF. Together with reference TRBV11-2 and TRBJ2-1, the CDR3 gives the full variable domain: EAGVAQSPRYKIIEKRQSVAFWCNPISGHATLYWYQQILGQGPKLLIQFQNNGVVDDSQLPKDRFSAERLKGVDSTLKIQPAKLEDSAVYLCASSWRLAGVIYGNNEQFFGPGTRLTVL.

The chain couples TRBV20-1 to TRBJ2-3, with D perhaps assigned TRBD1 or TRBD2 (5 bases each). Germline V gives CDR1 DFQATT, CDR2 SNEGSKA (reference sequence). The CDR3 has 16 residues. V gave up 5 bases and J gave up 2 bases, with 20 bases separating them. CDR3 protein: CSASWTGTPATDTQYF. The CDR3 DNA reads as TGCAGTGCTTCGTGGACCGGGACCCCCGCCACAGATACGCAGTATTTT.

This clonotype showed up many times. V and J are TRBV12-3 or TRBV12-4 and TRBJ2-3; 12 nucleotides agree with TRBD2. The CDR3 totals 17 residues. Trimming at V came to 5 bases and at J to 6 bases, leaving 12 bases not matched to a gene. CDR3 residues: CASSQRWTSGNSDTQYF. Written as DNA, the CDR3 is TGTGCCAGCAGTCAACGATGGACTAGCGGGAATTCCGATACGCAGTATTTT.

This chain links TRBV2 with TRBJ1-2, with D hard to call. CDR3 length equals 13 residues. Germline lookup yields CDR1 SNHLY and CDR2 FYNNEI. Trimming shortened V by 4 bases and J by 2 bases, and 8 bases separated the two germline ends. The chain's CDR3 is CASSVLDNYGYTF. The CDR3 DNA reads as TGTGCCAGCAGTGTCCTTGACAACTATGGCTACACCTTC.

This clonotype was observed a few times. The rearrangement joins TRBV5-1 to TRBJ1-2; possibly TRBD1 for D (6 bases). The germline V gene encodes CDR1 SGHRS and CDR2 YFSETQ. The CDR3 spans 13 residues. Trimming cost V 2 bases and J 6 bases, with 11 bases left between them. CDR3: CASSFGQNNGYTF. As DNA, the CDR3 is TGCGCCAGCAGCTTCGGACAGAACAATGGCTACACCTTC.

This clonotype was recorded at least ten times. The V call is TRBV7-8, the J call TRBJ1-2, with no clear D. The CDR3 is 14 residues long. Trimming stripped 1 base from V and 8 bases from J, with 14 bases between. Germline-derived CDR1 and CDR2 are SGHVS and FQNEAQ. The CDR3 bases are TGTGCCAGCAGCTTAGGCAGTGAAATCCGCGGCTACACCTTC. This codes for CASSLGSEIRGYTF.

By share of the sample, this clonotype is medium-sized (0.01 to 0.1%). V is TRBV12-3 or TRBV12-4 and J is TRBJ1-1; 7 nucleotides match TRBD1. With 2 bases clipped from V and 2 bases from J, the junction kept 11 bases outside the gene matches. The CDR3 loop spans 17 amino acids. The CDR3 nucleotides are TGTGCCAGCAGTTTACCCCAGGGGGACAGATTTAACACTGAAGCTTTCTTT. Protein product: CASSLPQGDRFNTEAFF.

The sample holds a few counts of this clonotype. CDR3 sequence: CATSREGNSYNEQFF. The CDR3 coding sequence is TGTGCCACCAGCAGAGAGGGGAACTCCTACAATGAGCAGTTCTTC. This sequence joins TRBV15 and TRBJ2-1, with D uncertain. This CDR3 is 15 amino acids long. Trimming cost V 0 bases and J 0 bases, with 6 bases left between them. Germline-derived CDR1 and CDR2 are LNHNV and YYDKDF (reference sequence). The full variable domain, in which reference TRBV15 and TRBJ2-1 provide the parts outside the CDR3, is DAMVIQNPRYQVTQFGKPVTLSCSQTLNHNVMYWYQQKSSQAPKLLFHYYDKDFNNEADTPDNFQSRRPNTSFCFLDIRSPGLGDTAMYLCATSREGNSYNEQFFGPGTRLTVL.

This chain joins TRBV11-3 and TRBJ2-5, with 7 bases aligning to TRBD1. V shed 3 bases, J shed 5 bases, and the junction held 6 bases outside the gene matches. CDR3 length: 14 residues. The V gene's germline CDR1 is SGHNT and CDR2 YENEEA. Here the CDR3 reads CASSLERGRETQYF. As DNA, the CDR3 is TGTGCCAGCAGCTTGGAAAGGGGGCGGGAGACCCAGTACTTC.

The V gene is TRBV3-1, the J gene TRBJ2-5; 9 bases fit TRBD2. Looked up from germline, CDR1 is LGHDT and CDR2 is YNNKEL (reference sequence). V shed 2 bases and J 3 bases; nucleotides not matched to a gene: 10. The CDR3 covers 17 residues. This chain's CDR3 is CASSQLLSGSWEETQYF. CDR3 sequence (DNA): TGTGCCAGCAGCCAATTACTTAGCGGGAGTTGGGAAGAGACCCAGTACTTC.

This clonotype was counted between two and nine times. The chain couples TRBV20-1 to TRBJ1-1; 9 nucleotides line up with TRBD1. The CDR3 runs 15 residues. Germline assignment: CDR1 DFQATT and CDR2 SNEGSKA (reference sequence). The J segment lost 1 base and the V segment lost 3 bases, leaving 6 bases of the junction unmatched. The CDR3 loop reads CSASVGTGRNTEAFF. DNA of the CDR3: TGCAGTGCTAGTGTAGGGACAGGGAGGAACACTGAAGCTTTCTTT.

The genes are TRBV19 and TRBJ2-5, with D perhaps TRBD1 or TRBD2 (5 bases each). The CDR3 is made up of 15 amino acids. Germline V gene data show CDR1 as LNHDA and CDR2 as SQIVND (reference sequence). Trimming stripped 6 bases from V and 7 bases from J, with 21 bases between. CDR3 coding DNA: TGTGCCAGTAGGGGTGGTACCGGGACCCTCGGGACCCAGTACTTC. It is translated as CASRGGTGTLGTQYF.

The table lists this clonotype with a few counts. The chain has TRBV5-1 and TRBJ1-6; the D is unclear. Germline CDR1 is SGHRS and CDR2 is YFSETQ. The CDR3 is made up of 14 amino acids. Trimming cost V 2 bases and J 10 bases, with 13 bases left between them. CDR3 sequence reads: CASSFDVAGSPLHF. DNA of the CDR3: TGCGCCAGCAGCTTTGATGTAGCGGGCTCACCCCTCCACTTT.

The chain couples TRBV3-1 to TRBJ1-2, with TRBD1 as a possible D gene (5 bases). CDR1 is LGHDT, CDR2 YNNKEL, per germline (reference sequence). CDR3 length: 13 amino acids. The V and J ends lost 4 bases and 6 bases respectively, with 12 bases between them. CDR3 in DNA: TGTGCCAGCAGCCCTGCAGGGCTGGATGGCTACACCTTC. Translated: CASSPAGLDGYTF.

This clonotype was counted between two and nine times. The chain combines TRBV6-1 with TRBJ2-4; 7 bases agree with TRBD1. This CDR3 contains 15 residues. Germline CDR1 and CDR2: MNHNS and SASEGT. V lost 6 bases and J lost 6; bases outside the gene matches: 11. CDR3 bases: TGTGCCAGCAGGCCCAACAGGGGTGGTGGAAACATTCAGTACTTC. Translated, it gives CASRPNRGGGNIQYF.

V gene TRBV4-3 combines with J gene TRBJ1-5, with 10 bases matching TRBD1. Per germline, CDR1 LGHNA and CDR2 YSLEER. J lost 7 bases, V lost 1 base, and 4 bases had no gene match. CDR3 length: 15 residues. CDR3 region: CASSQGQGAEQPQHF. The CDR3 coding sequence is TGCGCCAGCAGCCAAGGACAGGGGGCTGAACAGCCCCAGCATTTT.

This clonotype has more than one count but fewer than ten. DNA for the CDR3: TGTGCCTGGAGTGTAGGGAATGGAAGGACCGGGGAGCTGTTTTTT. Protein sequence: CAWSVGNGRTGELFF. The chain carries TRBV30 and TRBJ2-2; the D is unclear. Germline CDR1 is GTSNPN and CDR2 is SVGIG (reference sequence). Trimming took 0 bases from V and 5 from J, leaving 13 bases between them. The CDR3 covers 15 residues.

This clonotype was picked up a small number of times. This chain connects TRBV27 to TRBJ1-2, with D unresolved. The CDR3 length is 12 residues. Per the germline V gene, CDR1 is MNHEY and CDR2 is SMNVEV (reference sequence). V was trimmed by 4 bases and J by 7 bases, leaving 10 bases between them. The CDR3 loop is CASSSQLGGYTF. CDR3 DNA: TGTGCCAGCAGTTCCCAGTTAGGTGGCTACACCTTC.

In this sample, this clonotype turned up many times. The chain uses TRBV29-1 and TRBJ1-1, with TRBD1 as a possible D gene (5 bases). Germline CDR1 and CDR2: SQVTM and ANQGSEA. There are 13 residues in the CDR3. V dropped 5 bases and J dropped 0 bases, with 10 bases sitting between them. The CDR3 reads CSVTGTLNTEAFF. As DNA, the CDR3 is TGCAGCGTTACCGGGACCCTGAACACTGAAGCTTTCTTT. Full variable domain (remainder filled in from reference TRBV29-1 and TRBJ1-1): SAVISQKPSRDICQRGTSLTIQCQVDSQVTMMFWYRQQPGQSLTLIATANQGSEATYESGFVIDKFPISRPNLTFSTLTVSNMSPEDSSIYLCSVTGTLNTEAFFGQGTRLTVV.

The V call is TRBV14, the J call TRBJ1-2, with TRBD1 matching 7 bases. Germline values: CDR1 SGHDN, CDR2 FVKESK. With 1 base clipped from V and 4 bases from J, the junction kept 6 bases outside the gene matches. This CDR3 has 15 amino acids. This chain's CDR3 is CASSQVSGTVYGYTF. In DNA form, the CDR3 reads TGTGCCAGCAGCCAAGTAAGCGGGACAGTCTATGGCTACACCTTC.

In this sample, this clonotype turned up many times. The J gene is TRBJ2-1, the V gene TRBV24-1; tentatively, D is TRBD2 (6 bases). CDR3 length: 12 residues. In germline, CDR1 is KGHDR, CDR2 SFDVKD. Between the trimmed V and J ends, which lost 4 bases and 12 bases, there was a span of 12 bases. CDR3 sequence: CATSDPYGGQFF. The CDR3 DNA reads TGTGCCACCAGTGACCCGTACGGGGGGCAGTTCTTC.